Only a few counts were recorded for the clone carrying this T cell receptor beta chain. The TCRbeta library was prepared with unique molecular identifiers. TCRdb processed the PCR reads anew with MiXCR; each CDR3 protein has one entry. The table lists 450,000 to 700,000 distinct CDR3 sequences, over 20% of them singletons. The data stem from a study of T-cell reconstitution after alpha-beta-depleted transplantation in children. The J segment lost 4 bases and the V segment lost 5 bases, leaving 5 bases of the junction unmatched. The CDR3 is 14 residues long. The J gene is TRBJ2-5, the V gene TRBV12-3 or TRBV12-4; the match to TRBD1 covers 9 bases. The source is a boy less than two years old with Wiskott-Aldrich syndrome, due to receive a stem cell transplant. Sample: PBMCs, taken before TCRalphabeta/CD19-depleted stem cell transplant. The CDR3 reads CASSRTGVGETQYF. The CDR3 nucleotides are TGTGCCAGCAGTCGGACAGGGGTCGGAGAGACCCAGTACTTC.